Listed below are T cell receptor beta chains from one sample, sequenced in a study of cytotoxic CD8 clonotypes in ibrutinib-treated CLL. Assay: immunoSEQ multiplex PCR; the TCRdb copy retains only in-frame clones and omits some. The sample lists roughly 160,000 clones; approximately 80% were seen once. Specimen: PBMCs, collected after 12 months of ibrutinib treatment. The receptors were sampled from a human donor with chronic lymphocytic leukemia. The CDR3 runs from the conserved cysteine through the conserved F or W. A D gene is named only where the DNA matches it firmly. Clone sizes are given selectively: once, few, many, or a class where the clone is expanded.

CDR3,DNA,V,size,J,D
CASRPSGGSNYGYTF,TGTGCCAGCAGGCCTTCAGGGGGGAGCAACTATGGCTACACCTTC,TRBV27,few,TRBJ1-2,TRBD1
CASSWSGTGQETQYF,TGTGCCAGCAGCTGGTCCGGGACAGGGCAAGAGACCCAGTACTTC,TRBV5-6,-,TRBJ2-5,TRBD1
CASSQRETQYF,TGTGCCAGCAGCCAAAGAGAGACCCAGTACTTC,TRBV7-9,-,TRBJ2-5,-
CASSPRGQGGSGNTIYF,TGTGCCAGCAGCCCTCGCGGGCAGGGGGGCTCTGGAAACACCATATATTTT,TRBV5-8,once,TRBJ1-3,TRBD1
CAIGTTQGNTEAFF,TGTGCCATCGGTACGACACAGGGGAACACTGAAGCTTTCTTT,TRBV28,-,TRBJ1-1,-
CASSLLVPDTQYF,TGTGCCAGCAGCCTACTAGTCCCAGATACGCAGTATTTT,TRBV7-3,-,TRBJ2-3,-
CAISATGGGETQYF,TGTGCCATCAGTGCCACAGGGGGCGGCGAGACCCAGTACTTC,TRBV10-3,-,TRBJ2-5,TRBD1
CASSRGVTGELFF,TGTGCCAGCAGTCGAGGGGTCACCGGGGAGCTGTTTTTT,TRBV2,-,TRBJ2-2,-
CASSSNAGTSPSEQYF,TGTGCCAGCAGCTCGAATGCCGGGACTAGCCCTTCCGAGCAGTACTTC,TRBV11-2,-,TRBJ2-7,TRBD2
CASSPNVMSLVNAHTQYF,TGTGCCAGCTCACCAAACGTCATGTCCCTGGTAAACGCACATACGCAGTATTTT,TRBV18,once,TRBJ2-3,-
CASSKGGGNTDTQYF,TGTGCCAGCAGCAAAGGGGGCGGGAACACAGATACGCAGTATTTT,TRBV21-1,once,TRBJ2-3,-
CASSQVGGPTDTQYF,TGTGCCAGCAGCCAAGTAGGGGGGCCCACAGATACGCAGTATTTT,TRBV7-7,-,TRBJ2-3,-
CASSYLGGSGYEQFF,TGTGCCAGCAGTTATTTAGGCGGGAGTGGATATGAGCAGTTCTTC,TRBV6-6,-,TRBJ2-1,TRBD2
CASSSRPDRAVKYNEQFF,TGTGCCAGCAGCTCCCGCCCGGACAGGGCCGTAAAATACAATGAGCAGTTCTTC,TRBV7-3,-,TRBJ2-1,TRBD1
CASTAGQGKDSSEKLFF,TGTGCCAGTACGGCTGGACAGGGGAAAGACTCGAGTGAAAAACTGTTTTTT,TRBV19,-,TRBJ1-4,TRBD1